This TCR beta chain was identified in a study of T cell repertoires in cytomegalovirus infection. Study-wide background: CMV infection together with matching HLA type was indicated by public TCR beta signatures.

CDR1 is SGHVS and CDR2 is FNYEAQ in the germline V gene. This CDR3 spans 14 amino acids. With V trimmed by 5 bases and J by 5 bases, 3 bases remained unmatched. This clonotype was counted at least ten times. TCRdb reprocessed the reads with MiXCR, giving one entry per CDR3 protein. This sample yields fewer than 200,000 distinct CDR3 sequences, of which 15% to 20% are seen a single time; about 3% belongs to the top ten. The sequenced sample consisted of PBMCs. This receptor was obtained from a human donor in good health (CMV status not recorded). Some clones in this sample may be carry-over from other donors' samples. V and J are TRBV7-6 and TRBJ1-4, with TRBD1 identical over 9 bases. The CDR3 sequence: CASSIGTGNEKLFF. DNA of the CDR3: TGTGCCAGCAGCATCGGGACAGGGAATGAAAAACTGTTTTTT. The variable domain in full, completed from reference TRBV7-6 and TRBJ1-4, reads GAGVSQSPRYKVTKRGQDVALRCDPISGHVSLYWYRQALGQGPEFLTYFNYEAQQDKSGLPNDRFSAERPEGSISTLTIQRTEQRDSAMYRCASSIGTGNEKLFFGSGTQLSVL.